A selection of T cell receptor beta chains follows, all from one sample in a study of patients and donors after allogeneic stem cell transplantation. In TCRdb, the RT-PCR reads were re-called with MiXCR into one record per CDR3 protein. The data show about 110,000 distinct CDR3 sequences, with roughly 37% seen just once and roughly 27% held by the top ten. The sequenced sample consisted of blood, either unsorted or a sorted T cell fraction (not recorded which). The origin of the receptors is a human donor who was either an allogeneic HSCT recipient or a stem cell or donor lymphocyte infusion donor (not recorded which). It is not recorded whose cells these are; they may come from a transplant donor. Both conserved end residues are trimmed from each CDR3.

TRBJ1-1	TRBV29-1	SVEWQLNTEAF
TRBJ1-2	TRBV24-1	ATSRAADSGYT
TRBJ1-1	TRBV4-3	ASSQEGTNRMNTEAF
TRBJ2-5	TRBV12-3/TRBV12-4	ASRPSGQETQY
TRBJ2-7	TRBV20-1	SARGGPHYEQY
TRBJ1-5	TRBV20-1	SATGGNQPQH
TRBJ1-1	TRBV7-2	ASSSRETWRAEAF
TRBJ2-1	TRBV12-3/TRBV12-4	ASTLSQGGEQF
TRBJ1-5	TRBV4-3	ASSQGPSNQPQH
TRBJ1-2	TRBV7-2	ASSLGWTGNRGYT
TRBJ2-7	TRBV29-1	SVELAGVLYEQY
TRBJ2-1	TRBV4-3	ASSDTNEQF
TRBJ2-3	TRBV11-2	ASSINRGTSTDTQY
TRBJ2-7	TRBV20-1	SARGTTSYEQY
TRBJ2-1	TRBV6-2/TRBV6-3	ASSYSAFDYSYNEQF
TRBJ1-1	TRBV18	ASSPRHSGTEAF
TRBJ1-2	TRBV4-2	ASSQGEGRDYGYT
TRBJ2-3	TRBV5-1	ASLREPSTDTQY
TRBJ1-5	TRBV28	ASSSLSRGSNQPQH
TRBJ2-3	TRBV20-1	SAGKGSTDTQY
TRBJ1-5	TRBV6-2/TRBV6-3	ASHRGNQPQH
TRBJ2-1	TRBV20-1	SAPTSGDNEQF
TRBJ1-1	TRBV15	ATSIRTNVGNTEAF
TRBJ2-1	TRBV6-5	ASSYGLGTSGREQF
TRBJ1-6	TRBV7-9	ASSDRGGQTNSPLH
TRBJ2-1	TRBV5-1	ASSPWGQGAHEQF
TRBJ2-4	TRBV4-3	ASSQDLVQLAKNIQY
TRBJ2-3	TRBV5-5	ASSPTSLDTQY
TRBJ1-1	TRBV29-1	SVALKNTEAF
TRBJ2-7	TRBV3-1	ASSRPGTGDGNEQY
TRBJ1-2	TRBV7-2	ASSLERGGYT
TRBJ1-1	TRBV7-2	ASSLSGPNTEAF
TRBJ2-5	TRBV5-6	ASSPPGTSGRAETQY
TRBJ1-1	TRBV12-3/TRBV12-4	ASSWRGKGTEAF
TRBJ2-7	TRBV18	ASSPPLAGPSYEQY
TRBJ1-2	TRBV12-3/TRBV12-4	ASKSGQGVYYGYT
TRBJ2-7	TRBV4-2	ASSQEAKPIYEQY
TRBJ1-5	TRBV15	ATSRDPEGNQPQH
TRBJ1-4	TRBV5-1	ASSYEGRELF
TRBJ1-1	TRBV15	ATTDRGWTEAF
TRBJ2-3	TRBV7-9	ASSFLAGGPADTQY
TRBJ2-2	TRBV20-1	SARVASGPNTGELF
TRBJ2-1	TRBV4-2	ASSQVAASSYNEQF
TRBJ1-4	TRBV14	ASSHTFRGSEKLF
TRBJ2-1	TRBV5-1	ASSSRANEQF
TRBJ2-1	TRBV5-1	ASSPVPYSDGEQF
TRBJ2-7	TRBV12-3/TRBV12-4	ASSLRDRAI
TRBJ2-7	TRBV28	ASSSWTRSYEQY
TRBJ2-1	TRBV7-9	ASSLRGGQGNYNEQF
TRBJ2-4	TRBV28	ASSLAGGANIQY
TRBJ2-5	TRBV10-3	AISSIAGGQETQY
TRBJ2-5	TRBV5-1	ASSSGLARQETQY
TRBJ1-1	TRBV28	ASSEVSGPEATEAF